The 8 T cell receptor beta chains in this list originate from one sample, sequenced in a study of T cells in Graves' hyperthyroidism and ophthalmopathy. It was RNA transcripts that yielded the amplified TCR beta CDR3 regions. First-round RT-PCR targeting the TCR CDR3 was performed with the HTBI primer set. Via MiXCR, TCRdb re-called the multiplex PCR reads, giving one row per CDR3 protein. The sample holds 450,000 to 650,000 distinct CDR3 sequences, 13% to 15% seen once. Material: blood. These receptors all stem from a woman aged 18 to 35 with Graves' ophthalmopathy.

V usage is TRBV10-2 and J usage is TRBJ2-2; tentative D call: TRBD2 (6 bases). The CDR3 runs 16 residues. The germline V and J ends were trimmed by 8 bases and 4 bases, with 20 bases remaining between them. CDR1 is WSHSY and CDR2 is SAAADI in the germline V gene. The CDR3 coding sequence is TGCGCCAGCGGGCCAAGGGAAGGGAGGCTCACCGGGGAGCTGTTTTTT. Translating gives CASGPREGRLTGELFF.

The DNA for the CDR3 is TGTGCCAGTCAACAGGGTTGGGGCACAGATACGCAGTATTTT. Translating it yields CASQQGWGTDTQYF. The chain employs TRBV19 and TRBJ2-3, with D tentatively TRBD1 (6 bases). This CDR3 region has 14 residues. The germline CDR1 and CDR2 sequences are LNHDA and SQIVND (reference sequence). Trimming stripped 8 bases from V and 1 base from J, with 13 bases between. Together with reference TRBV19 and TRBJ2-3, the CDR3 gives the full variable domain: DGGITQSPKYLFRKEGQNVTLSCEQNLNHDAMYWYRQDPGQGLRLIYYSQIVNDFQKGDIAEGYSVSREKKESFPLTVTSAQKNPTAFYLCASQQGWGTDTQYFGPGTRLTVL.

This clonotype was seen only once. The V call is TRBV24-1, the J call TRBJ2-1; D is possibly TRBD2 (6 bases). Germline V gene data show CDR1 as KGHDR and CDR2 as SFDVKD. Deletions cut 5 bases from V and 5 bases from J, with 18 bases between. This CDR3 has 16 amino acids. The CDR3 reads CATSGPSGLTNNEQFF. The CDR3 nucleotides read TGTGCCACCAGTGGCCCCTCGGGACTTACGAACAATGAGCAGTTCTTC.

The table lists this clonotype with many counts. The rearrangement links TRBV19 to TRBJ1-1; maybe TRBD1 (5 bases). V lost 5 bases and J 4 bases, leaving 14 bases between the germline ends. This CDR3 comprises 14 residues. In germline, CDR1 is LNHDA, CDR2 SQIVND (reference sequence). This CDR3 is CASSVRGPGTEAFF. The CDR3, as DNA: TGTGCCAGTAGTGTCCGGGGCCCTGGCACTGAAGCTTTCTTT.

The rearrangement links TRBV2 to TRBJ2-2, with TRBD2 matching over 9 bases. CDR3 length: 16 amino acids. CDR1 is SNHLY and CDR2 is FYNNEI in the germline V gene. V trimming: 6 bases; J trimming: 3 bases; junction bases outside the gene matches: 8. The CDR3 DNA reads as TGTGCCAGCAGGGGCGCGGGGGGGCCTGACACCGGGGAGCTGTTTTTT. This gives the protein CASRGAGGPDTGELFF. Together with reference TRBV2 and TRBJ2-2, the CDR3 gives the full variable domain: EPEVTQTPSHQVTQMGQEVILRCVPISNHLYFYWYRQILGQKVEFLVSFYNNEISEKSEIFDDQFSVERPDGSNFTLKIRSTKLEDSAMYFCASRGAGGPDTGELFFGEGSRLTVL.

The table lists this clonotype with many counts. The chain employs TRBV5-1 and TRBJ1-1, with D uncertain. This CDR3 has 14 residues. V was shortened by 4 bases and J by 4 bases, with 14 bases between the two germline ends. The germline gives CDR1 SGHRS, CDR2 YFSETQ. The CDR3 loop reads CASSNGLEGTEAFF. Written as DNA, the CDR3 is TGCGCCAGCAGCAACGGTCTCGAGGGCACTGAAGCTTTCTTT.

This clonotype was seen a few times. This chain connects TRBV28 to TRBJ2-7; 7 bases are a match to TRBD2. Germline lookup yields CDR1 MDHEN and CDR2 SYDVKM. J gave up 5 bases and V 3 bases, and 7 bases lay outside the gene matches. The CDR3 spans 14 residues. The CDR3 protein is CASSLGGSGNEQYF. CDR3 DNA: TGTGCCAGCAGTTTGGGCGGGAGCGGAAACGAGCAGTACTTC.

Many counts were recorded for this clonotype. As DNA, the CDR3 is TGTGCCAGCAGTCCTCGTACAGGGGTGGGCTACGAGCAGTACTTC. This sequence encodes CASSPRTGVGYEQYF. J is TRBJ2-7 and V is TRBV6-1; the match to TRBD1 covers 7 bases. The junction had 10 bases not matched to a gene; V was cut back by 5 bases and J by 3 bases. The length of the CDR3 is 15 residues. Germline CDR1 reads MNHNS; CDR2 reads SASEGT.